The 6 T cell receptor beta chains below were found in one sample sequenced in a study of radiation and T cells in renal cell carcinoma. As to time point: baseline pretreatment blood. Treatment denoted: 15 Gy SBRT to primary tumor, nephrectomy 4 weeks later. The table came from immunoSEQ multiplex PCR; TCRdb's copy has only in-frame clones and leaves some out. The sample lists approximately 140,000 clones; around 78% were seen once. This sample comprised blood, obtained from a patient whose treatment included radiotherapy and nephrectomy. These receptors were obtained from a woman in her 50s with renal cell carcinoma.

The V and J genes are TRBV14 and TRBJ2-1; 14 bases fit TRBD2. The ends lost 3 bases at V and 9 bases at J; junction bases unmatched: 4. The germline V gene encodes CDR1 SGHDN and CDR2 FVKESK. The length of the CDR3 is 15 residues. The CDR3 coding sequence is TGTGCCAGCAGCCAGGGACTAGCGGGAGAGGGTGAGCAGTTCTTC. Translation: CASSQGLAGEGEQFF.

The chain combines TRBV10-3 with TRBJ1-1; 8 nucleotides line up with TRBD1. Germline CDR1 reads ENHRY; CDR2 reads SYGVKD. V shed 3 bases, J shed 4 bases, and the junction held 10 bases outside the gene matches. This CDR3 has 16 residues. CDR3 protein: CAISDRTGKGITEAFF. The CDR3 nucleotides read TGTGCCATCAGTGATCGGACAGGGAAGGGCATCACTGAAGCTTTCTTT.

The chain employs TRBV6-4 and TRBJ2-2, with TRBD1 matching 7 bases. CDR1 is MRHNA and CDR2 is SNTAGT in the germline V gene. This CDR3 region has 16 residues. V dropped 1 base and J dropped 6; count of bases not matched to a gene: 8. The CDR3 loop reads CASSDYFLQGAGELFF. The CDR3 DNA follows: TGTGCCAGCAGTGACTATTTTCTTCAGGGGGCCGGGGAGCTGTTTTTT.

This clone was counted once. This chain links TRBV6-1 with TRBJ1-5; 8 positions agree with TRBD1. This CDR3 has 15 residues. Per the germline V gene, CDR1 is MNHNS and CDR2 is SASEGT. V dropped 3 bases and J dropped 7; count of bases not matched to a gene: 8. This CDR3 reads CASSDMTGAAQPQHF. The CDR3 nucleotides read TGTGCCAGCAGTGACATGACAGGGGCCGCCCAGCCCCAGCATTTT.

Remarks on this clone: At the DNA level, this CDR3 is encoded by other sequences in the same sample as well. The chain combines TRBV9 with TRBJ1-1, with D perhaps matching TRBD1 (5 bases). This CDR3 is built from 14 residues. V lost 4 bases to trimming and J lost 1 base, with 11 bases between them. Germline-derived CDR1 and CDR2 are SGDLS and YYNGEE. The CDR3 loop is CASSRGTGNTEAFF. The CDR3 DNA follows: TGTGCCAGCAGCCGGGGGACTGGGAACACTGAAGCTTTCTTT.

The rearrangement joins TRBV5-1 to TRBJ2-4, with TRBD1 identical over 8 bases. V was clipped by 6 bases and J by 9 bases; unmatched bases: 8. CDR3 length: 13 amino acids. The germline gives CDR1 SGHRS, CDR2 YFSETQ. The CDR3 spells CASIGQGSGIQYF. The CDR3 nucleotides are TGCGCCAGCATAGGACAGGGTAGCGGCATTCAGTACTTC.